One sample yielded the 20 T cell receptor beta chains listed below, sequenced in a study of cytomegalovirus exposure and HLA in healthy donors. The data were produced by immunoSEQ multiplex PCR, yet TCRdb's version contains in-frame clones alone and is incomplete. This sample carries 100,000 to 120,000 clones, roughly 88% of them seen once, and the ten largest clones take over 1.1%. Sample: PBMCs. Receptors originate from a woman in her twenties or thirties in good health and CMV-seropositive.

V usage is TRBV7-3 and J usage is TRBJ2-1; tentatively, D is TRBD2 (5 bases). This CDR3 comprises 15 residues. CDR1 and CDR2 from the germline V gene are SGHTA and FQGTGA. V was clipped by 1 base and J by 5 bases, with 12 bases between them. The DNA for the CDR3 is TGTGCCAGCAGCTTAAATGCGGGTGCAAACAATGAGCAGTTCTTC. Translated, it gives CASSLNAGANNEQFF.

About this clone itself: A read error may account for a junction end that differs from germline. The chain carries TRBV4-2 and TRBJ2-3; TRBD2 matches 9 bases. This CDR3 has 19 residues. Germline V gene data show CDR1 as LGHNA and CDR2 as YNFKEQ. DNA of the CDR3: TGTGCCAGCAGCAAAGAGATCGGCGGGGGGGTCGGGGGCACAGATACGCAGTATTTT. This translates into CASSKEIGGGVGGTDTQYF.

The rearrangement uses TRBV5-6 and TRBJ2-7; possible D gene TRBD1, 5 bases. The CDR3 runs to 13 residues. The V gene's germline CDR1 is SGHDT and CDR2 YYEEEE. Trimming shortened V by 0 bases and J by 7 bases, and 11 bases separated the two germline ends. CDR3 nucleotides: TGTGCCAGCAGCTTGGGACAGCTACGAGAGCAGTACTTC. This encodes CASSLGQLREQYF.

The chain joins TRBV4-2 to TRBJ2-1; 13 nucleotides match TRBD2. This CDR3 is 16 amino acids long. The trim removed 1 base at V and 8 bases at J, leaving 5 bases unmatched. Germline V gene data show CDR1 as LGHNA and CDR2 as YNFKEQ. DNA for the CDR3: TGTGCCAGCAGCCAAGTAACTAGCGGGAGGGCGTATGAGCAGTTCTTC. This gives the protein CASSQVTSGRAYEQFF.

The gene calls are TRBV27 and TRBJ2-2; D possibly corresponds to TRBD1 (6 bases). From germline, CDR1 is MNHEY and CDR2 SMNVEV (reference sequence). CDR3 length: 14 amino acids. V dropped 2 bases and J dropped 8 bases, with 12 bases sitting between them. DNA of the CDR3: TGTGCCAGCAGTTTAGGCAGGGGTGTGGGGGAGCTGTTTTTT. Its translation: CASSLGRGVGELFF.

This clone was found once. This CDR3 reads CAWSVRLANTGELFF. The CDR3 nucleotides are TGTGCCTGGAGTGTACGGCTAGCGAACACCGGGGAGCTGTTTTTT. J is TRBJ2-2 and V is TRBV30; D gene unclear. CDR1 GTSNPN and CDR2 SVGIG come from the germline V gene (reference sequence). V shed 0 bases and J shed 0 bases, with 8 bases lying between them. This CDR3 has 15 residues.

The rearrangement uses TRBV28 and TRBJ1-4, with D perhaps matching TRBD1 (5 bases). V lost 7 bases and J lost 0, with 15 bases in between. Germline V CDR1 and CDR2: MDHEN, SYDVKM. The CDR3 is made up of 16 amino acids. DNA of the CDR3: TGTGCCAGCACCACGACAGCCTCTGCAACTAATGAAAAACTGTTTTTT. Its protein is CASTTTASATNEKLFF.

J is TRBJ2-5 and V is TRBV28, with D perhaps TRBD2 (6 bases). V gave up 2 bases and J gave up 4 bases, with 14 bases separating them. Germline V gene lookup returns CDR1 MDHEN and CDR2 SYDVKM. This CDR3 comprises 15 residues. CDR3 region: CASSLLSGRLETQYF. The CDR3 DNA reads as TGTGCCAGCAGTTTACTCAGCGGGCGCCTAGAGACCCAGTACTTC.

The V call is TRBV9, the J call TRBJ2-1; TRBD2 is a possible D gene (5 bases). Trimming removed 4 bases at V and 5 bases at J, with 16 bases between. The CDR3 has 15 amino acids. The germline V gene encodes CDR1 SGDLS and CDR2 YYNGEE. The CDR3 coding sequence is TGTGCCAGCAGCCCCCCGGGATTAAGGAACAATGAGCAGTTCTTC. Its translation: CASSPPGLRNNEQFF.

The V call is TRBV19, the J call TRBJ2-4, with a tentative D call TRBD1 (5 bases). The germline V gene has CDR1 LNHDA and CDR2 SQIVND (reference sequence). The CDR3 covers 13 residues. The V and J ends lost 1 base and 10 bases respectively, with 11 bases between them. CDR3 bases: TGTGCCAGTAGTATAGTAGGACAACCGATTCAGTACTTC. Translated, it gives CASSIVGQPIQYF.

The J gene is TRBJ2-7, the V gene TRBV4-3; D may be TRBD1 (5 bases). V shed 4 bases and J shed 6 bases, with 19 bases lying between them. Looked up from germline, CDR1 is LGHNA and CDR2 is YSLEER. This CDR3 spans 15 amino acids. CDR3 amino acids: CASSPNIGQGGEQYF. The CDR3 nucleotides read TGCGCCAGCAGCCCAAATATCGGGCAGGGCGGCGAGCAGTACTTC.

This chain links TRBV30 with TRBJ2-5; D not resolved. CDR1 and CDR2 from the germline V gene are GTSNPN and SVGIG (reference sequence). V shed 3 bases and J shed 5 bases, with 7 bases lying between them. The CDR3 length is 11 residues. The CDR3 here is CAWSGEETQYF. DNA for the CDR3: TGTGCCTGGAGCGGAGAGGAGACCCAGTACTTC.

The V call is TRBV2, the J call TRBJ1-3, with D tentatively TRBD1 (5 bases). V was clipped by 8 bases and J by 2 bases, with 34 bases between them. The CDR3 is 21 residues long. In germline, CDR1 is SNHLY, CDR2 FYNNEI. The CDR3 DNA is TGTGCCAGCGGCCACCAGGGTGTGGGGGGTTGGGGCCTATTAGCTGGAAACACCATATATTTT. Translating gives CASGHQGVGGWGLLAGNTIYF.

The chain recombines TRBV30 with TRBJ2-5; 12 bases are a match to TRBD2. The V and J ends lost 1 base and 2 bases, in that order; junction bases with no gene match: 2. The germline CDR1 and CDR2 sequences are GTSNPN and SVGIG (reference sequence). This CDR3 is built from 15 residues. The CDR3 region is CAWSGGTSGQETQYF. In DNA form, the CDR3 reads TGTGCCTGGAGTGGGGGGACTAGCGGGCAAGAGACCCAGTACTTC.

This chain connects TRBV19 to TRBJ2-6; 7 nucleotides agree with TRBD1. Trimming cost V 2 bases and J 0 bases; bases outside gene matches: 4. The germline CDR1 and CDR2 sequences are LNHDA and SQIVND (reference sequence). This CDR3 is built from 17 residues. The CDR3 sequence is CASSIKGALSGANVLTF. The CDR3 region has the DNA TGTGCCAGTAGTATAAAGGGGGCGCTCTCTGGGGCCAACGTCCTGACTTTC.

The V and J genes are TRBV12-5 and TRBJ2-1, with TRBD2 matching 9 bases. Per the germline V gene, CDR1 is LGHNT and CDR2 is FRNRAP. CDR3 length: 14 residues. V lost 5 bases and J lost 2; bases outside the gene matches: 1. The CDR3, as DNA: TGTGCTAGTGGTCTAGCGGGGCCCTACAATGAGCAGTTCTTC. This encodes CASGLAGPYNEQFF.

This CDR3 reads CASSLLAGADTQYF. The CDR3, as DNA: TGTGCCAGCAGTCTCCTAGCGGGGGCAGATACGCAGTATTTT. The J gene is TRBJ2-3, the V gene TRBV27; 10 bases are a match to TRBD2. The CDR3 has 14 residues. With 5 bases clipped from V and 4 bases from J, the junction kept 3 bases outside the gene matches. CDR1 is MNHEY, CDR2 SMNVEV, per germline (reference sequence).

This clone occurred once. The chain uses TRBV30 and TRBJ1-2; D possibly corresponds to TRBD1 (6 bases). V dropped 4 bases and J dropped 7 bases, with 10 bases sitting between them. The germline gives CDR1 GTSNPN, CDR2 SVGIG (reference sequence). The length of the CDR3 is 11 residues. The CDR3 is CAWTGAAGYTF. CDR3 DNA: TGTGCCTGGACAGGGGCGGCTGGCTACACCTTC.

CDR3: CASRGGETQYF. The DNA of the CDR3 is TGTGCCTCAAGGGGGGGAGAGACCCAGTACTTC. The chain uses TRBV10-3 and TRBJ2-5, with a possible D match to TRBD2 (7 bases). Germline V gene data show CDR1 as ENHRY and CDR2 as SYGVKD. Between the trimmed V and J ends, which lost 11 bases and 4 bases, there was a span of 11 bases. The CDR3 is made up of 11 amino acids.

The gene calls are TRBV7-6 and TRBJ1-1, with 7 bases that match TRBD1. V gave up 4 bases and J gave up 3 bases; unmatched junction bases: 2. Germline loops: CDR1 SGHVS, CDR2 FNYEAQ. The CDR3 is made up of 13 amino acids. The CDR3 loop is CASSSTGYTEAFF. The DNA of the CDR3 is TGTGCCAGCAGCTCGACAGGGTACACTGAAGCTTTCTTT.